The 3 T cell receptor beta chains given below trace back to one sample, sequenced in a study of spatial heterogeneity in lung cancer. For these receptors, no antigen is known. Specified time point: sample taken at primary tumor resection. One entry per CDR3 protein, called by TCRdb with MiXCR from the 5' RACE reads. The profile shows around 1,500 distinct CDR3 sequences, around 16% of them singletons. The study, taken as a whole, reports: Expanded alpha and beta TCR counts within tumors tracked tumor mutation counts.

The source was lung tumor tissue, collected at surgery. These receptor sequences come from a male donor with early-stage non-small cell lung cancer.

In this sample, this clonotype turned up once. The V and J genes are TRBV4-1 and TRBJ2-2; D ambiguous. V shed 0 bases and J shed 4 bases, with 9 bases lying between them. The CDR3 loop spans 15 amino acids. CDR1 MGHRA and CDR2 YSYEKL come from the germline V gene. The DNA of the CDR3 is TGCGCCAGCAGCCAAGATCTTCCGGGCACCGGGGAGCTGTTTTTT. This sequence encodes CASSQDLPGTGELFF.

This clonotype was found a few times. V gene TRBV27 combines with J gene TRBJ1-2; 8 bases line up with TRBD1. This CDR3 comprises 14 residues. Germline V gene sequence: CDR1 MNHEY, CDR2 SMNVEV (reference sequence). Trimming cost V 4 bases and J 4 bases; bases outside gene matches: 5. CDR3 nucleotides: TGTGCCAGCAGTTCCGGACAGGGACTCTATGGCTACACCTTC. Its translation is CASSSGQGLYGYTF.

In its sample, this clonotype ranks as medium-sized. The chain recombines TRBV2 with TRBJ2-3; 7 bases are shared with TRBD1. The CDR3 is 15 amino acids. Germline V gene lookup returns CDR1 SNHLY and CDR2 FYNNEI. The V gene end was trimmed by 6 bases and the J gene end by 3 bases; junction bases not matched to a gene: 9. The CDR3 bases are TGTGCCAGCAGGAAAGAGACAGGGTTTACAGATACGCAGTATTTT. Amino acid sequence: CASRKETGFTDTQYF.